This TCR beta chain was retrieved from a study of shared clonotypes between healthy human individuals. The wider study: CD4 naive cells filled three plates per donor, CD4 memory three, CD8 naive two and CD8 memory one.

Germline V gene sequence: CDR1 SGDLS, CDR2 YYNGEE. The V gene lost 0 bases and the J gene lost 10 bases, with 10 bases spanning the gap. This CDR3 region has 13 residues. CD8 cells classed as naive were CD45RO-negative and positively selected for CCR7, excluding terminally differentiated effector memory CD45RA+ cells. In regard to this clone: What it recognizes is unknown.

Each cell subset's genomic DNA was divided evenly among several immunoSEQ plates. Profiling relied on immunoSEQ multiplex PCR, and the TCRdb table lists in-frame clones only, not all of them. The sample yields around 2,100,000 clones, approximately 94% seen once. Points from the study as a whole: Sharing across four donors was seen in 4% to 5.5% of naive CD4 clonotypes.

The gene calls are TRBV9 and TRBJ1-4; D is ambiguous. The material sequenced was naive CD8+ T cells sorted from blood. The sequence was obtained from a man between 18 and 35 years old in good health. The CDR3 reads CASSVADEGKLFF. DNA for the CDR3: TGTGCCAGCAGCGTAGCGGACGAAGGAAAACTGTTTTTT.